Below are 16 T cell receptor beta chains sequenced from a single sample in a study of beta chain features in type 1 diabetes. General study findings and limits: Researchers report that Type 1 diabetes patients had moderately but significantly shorter TCRB CDR3s across all four CD4+ subsets.

The isolated RNA, all of it, was reverse transcribed, so expressed TCRB transcripts were what got sequenced. Generated by immunoSEQ multiplex PCR, the TCRdb table keeps only in-frame clones and is missing some. The top ten clones hold approximately 0.043% of a sample with over 650,000 clones, over 13% of them seen once. These receptors have no identified antigens. The sequenced material came from naive CD4+ T cells from blood. The receptors come from a man between 18 and 29 years old with type 1 diabetes.

This clone was detected a few times. The chain recombines TRBV9 with TRBJ2-3; D call uncertain. The CDR3 is made up of 14 amino acids. The germline V gene encodes CDR1 SGDLS and CDR2 YYNGEE. V lost 1 base to trimming and J lost 2 bases, with 8 bases between them. The CDR3 nucleotides read TGTGCCAGCAGCGTACCTGGCGCCACAGATACGCAGTATTTT. It specifies CASSVPGATDTQYF.

J is TRBJ2-7 and V is TRBV9; tentative D call: TRBD1 (6 bases). From germline, CDR1 is SGDLS and CDR2 YYNGEE. Trimming removed 4 bases at V and 3 bases at J, with 17 bases between. This CDR3 is 15 amino acids long. The CDR3 protein is CASSLRGGAGYEQYF. The DNA of the CDR3 is TGTGCCAGCAGCCTCCGAGGGGGTGCGGGCTACGAGCAGTACTTC.

Points on this clone: The same CDR3 also results from other DNA sequences found in this sample. This rearrangement joins TRBV6-6 to TRBJ1-4; D is unresolved. The CDR3 is made up of 13 amino acids. Germline-derived CDR1 and CDR2 are MNHNY and SVGAGI (reference sequence). V lost 0 bases to trimming and J lost 7 bases, with 6 bases between them. CDR3 loop: CASSYSGGEKLFF. CDR3 sequence (DNA): TGTGCCAGCAGTTACTCAGGCGGTGAAAAACTGTTTTTT.

This chain connects TRBV4-3 to TRBJ1-1; D perhaps matches TRBD1 (5 bases). This CDR3 region has 12 residues. Trimming left V 3 bases short and J 8 bases short, with 10 bases between. CDR1 and CDR2 from the germline V gene are LGHNA and YSLEER. The CDR3 nucleotides are TGCGCCAGCAGCCAGATTCAGGGAGAAGCTTTCTTT. It codes for CASSQIQGEAFF.

The chain has TRBV5-1 and TRBJ2-1; D assignment may be TRBD1 or TRBD2 (5 bases each). This CDR3 region has 16 residues. The V end was cut by 0 bases, the J end by 5 bases, with 15 bases between. Germline CDR1 is SGHRS and CDR2 is YFSETQ. CDR3 residues: CASSLGRPGSHNEQFF. The CDR3 DNA follows: TGCGCCAGCAGCTTGGGACGTCCAGGGAGCCACAATGAGCAGTTCTTC.

This clone was detected only a few times. The chain employs TRBV5-4 and TRBJ2-2; the D gene is possibly TRBD2 (5 bases). The ends were cut back, 4 bases at V and 0 bases at J, with 13 bases in the middle. Germline assignment: CDR1 SGHNT and CDR2 YYREEE (reference sequence). The CDR3 spans 16 residues. The CDR3 sequence: CASSLGLSTNTGELFF. The CDR3, as DNA: TGTGCCAGCAGCCTCGGACTGAGTACGAACACCGGGGAGCTGTTTTTT.

This chain joins TRBV5-1 and TRBJ2-7; D is unresolved. This CDR3 has 13 amino acids. Per the germline V gene, CDR1 is SGHRS and CDR2 is YFSETQ. With 6 bases removed from V and 0 bases from J, the gap between germline ends came to 10 bases. CDR3 DNA sequence: TGCGCCAGCAAAGATACCAGCTCCTACGAGCAGTACTTC. Protein sequence: CASKDTSSYEQYF.

The rearrangement links TRBV7-9 to TRBJ1-1, with a tentative D call TRBD1 (6 bases). The CDR3 runs to 13 residues. Between the trimmed V and J ends, which lost 4 bases and 5 bases, there was a span of 11 bases. Per the germline V gene, CDR1 is SEHNR and CDR2 is FQNEAQ (reference sequence). DNA for the CDR3: TGTGCCAGCAGCTCCACAGGGTCGACTGAAGCTTTCTTT. Amino acids: CASSSTGSTEAFF.

This clone was counted only a few times. The chain carries TRBV25-1 and TRBJ1-1; D is unclear. V was pared by 1 base and J by 3 bases, with 3 bases between. The length of the CDR3 is 12 residues. CDR1 is MGHDK, CDR2 SYGVNS, per germline. CDR3 DNA: TGTGCCAGCAGTGAATTGCACACTGAAGCTTTCTTT. Translation: CASSELHTEAFF. The full variable domain, in which reference TRBV25-1 and TRBJ1-1 provide the parts outside the CDR3, is EADIYQTPRYLVIGTGKKITLECSQTMGHDKMYWYQQDPGMELHLIHYSYGVNSTEKGDLSSESTVSRIRTEHFPLTLESARPSHTSQYLCASSELHTEAFFGQGTRLTVV.

The table lists this clone with many counts. The chain couples TRBV5-5 to TRBJ2-1, with 9 bases matching TRBD1. Germline V gene data show CDR1 as SGHKS and CDR2 as YYEKEE (reference sequence). The CDR3 covers 15 residues. The V segment lost 4 bases and the J segment 4 bases; nucleotides outside the gene matches: 6. The CDR3 sequence is CASSTGQGMYNEQFF. The CDR3 DNA sequence: TGTGCCAGCAGCACGGGACAGGGAATGTACAATGAGCAGTTCTTC.

This chain uses TRBV25-1 with TRBJ2-5; a weak D match, TRBD2 (6 bases). TRBJ2-7 matches the DNA end more closely, so the J call is doubtful. Germline V lookup: CDR1 MGHDK, CDR2 SYGVNS. CDR3 length: 13 amino acids. CDR3: CASSEAGSNEQYF. The CDR3 nucleotides are TGTGCCAGCAGCGAAGCGGGTTCCAACGAGCAGTACTTC.

This clone has only a few counts. V and J are TRBV25-1 and TRBJ1-6, with D maybe TRBD1 (6 bases). CDR3 length: 18 amino acids. V lost 4 bases and J lost 0, with 16 bases in between. Looked up from germline, CDR1 is MGHDK and CDR2 is SYGVNS. The CDR3 sequence is CASSGFWGASSYNSPLHF. The CDR3 DNA is TGTGCCAGCAGTGGATTTTGGGGGGCCAGCTCCTATAATTCACCCCTCCACTTT.

This chain joins TRBV25-1 and TRBJ1-2, with D maybe TRBD1 (5 bases). The CDR3 length is 14 residues. Germline V gene lookup returns CDR1 MGHDK and CDR2 SYGVNS. Trimming took 2 bases from V and 4 from J, leaving 11 bases between them. In DNA form, the CDR3 reads TGTGCCAGCAGTGAACGCGACAGTTCCTATGGCTACACCTTC. The encoded protein is CASSERDSSYGYTF.

In this sample, this clone turned up a few times. J is TRBJ1-2 and V is TRBV2; unclear D gene. Deletions cut 4 bases from V and 6 bases from J, with 12 bases between. The CDR3 length is 13 residues. Germline V gene lookup returns CDR1 SNHLY and CDR2 FYNNEI. Written as DNA, the CDR3 is TGTGCCAGCAGTGTGTTGGGTGGGGATGGCTACACCTTC. This sequence encodes CASSVLGGDGYTF.

This clone appeared a few times. The CDR3 DNA reads as TGCGCCAGCAGCCAAGAACGCGGGGTCGGCTACGAGCAGTACTTC. Its translation is CASSQERGVGYEQYF. The chain has TRBV4-3 and TRBJ2-7; D possibly corresponds to TRBD2 (6 bases). Germline V gives CDR1 LGHNA, CDR2 YSLEER. The length of the CDR3 is 15 residues. Trimming cost V 0 bases and J 3 bases, with 12 bases left between them.

V gene TRBV30 combines with J gene TRBJ1-1, with unresolved D. The CDR3 consists of 12 residues. CDR1 is GTSNPN and CDR2 is SVGIG in the germline V gene (reference sequence). Trimming shortened V by 5 bases and J by 1 base, and 8 bases separated the two germline ends. CDR3 nucleotide sequence: TGTGCCTGGGAGTCAGGGAACACTGAAGCTTTCTTT. Translated: CAWESGNTEAFF.